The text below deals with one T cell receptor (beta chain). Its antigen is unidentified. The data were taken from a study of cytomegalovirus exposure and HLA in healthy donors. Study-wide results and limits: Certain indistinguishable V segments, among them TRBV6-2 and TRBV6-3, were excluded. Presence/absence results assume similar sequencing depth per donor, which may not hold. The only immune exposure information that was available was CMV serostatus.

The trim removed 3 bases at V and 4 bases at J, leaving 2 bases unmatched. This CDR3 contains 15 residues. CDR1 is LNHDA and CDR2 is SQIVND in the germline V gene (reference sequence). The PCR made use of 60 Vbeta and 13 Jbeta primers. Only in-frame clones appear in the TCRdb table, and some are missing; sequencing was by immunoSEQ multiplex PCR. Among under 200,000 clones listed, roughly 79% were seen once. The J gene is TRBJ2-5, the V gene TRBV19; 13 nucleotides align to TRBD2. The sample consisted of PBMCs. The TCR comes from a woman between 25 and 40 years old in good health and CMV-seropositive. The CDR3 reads CASSIWTSGRETQYF. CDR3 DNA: TGTGCCAGTAGTATTTGGACTAGCGGGAGAGAGACCCAGTACTTC.